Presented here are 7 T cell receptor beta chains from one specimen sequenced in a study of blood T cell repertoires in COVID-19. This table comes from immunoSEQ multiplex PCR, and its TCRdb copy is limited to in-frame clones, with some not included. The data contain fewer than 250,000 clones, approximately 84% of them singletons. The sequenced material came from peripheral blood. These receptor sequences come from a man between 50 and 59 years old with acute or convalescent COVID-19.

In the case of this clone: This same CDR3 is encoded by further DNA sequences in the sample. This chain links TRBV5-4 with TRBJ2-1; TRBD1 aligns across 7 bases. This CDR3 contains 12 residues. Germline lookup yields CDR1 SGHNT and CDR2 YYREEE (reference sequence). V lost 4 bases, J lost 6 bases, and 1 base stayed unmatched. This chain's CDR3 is CASSRQGNEQFF. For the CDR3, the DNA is TGTGCCAGCAGCAGACAGGGCAATGAGCAGTTCTTC.

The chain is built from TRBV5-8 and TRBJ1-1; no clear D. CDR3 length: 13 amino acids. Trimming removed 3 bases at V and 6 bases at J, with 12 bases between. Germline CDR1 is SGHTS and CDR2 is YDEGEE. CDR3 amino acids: CASSWEIAAEAFF. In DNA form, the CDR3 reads TGTGCCAGCAGCTGGGAGATAGCCGCTGAAGCTTTCTTT.

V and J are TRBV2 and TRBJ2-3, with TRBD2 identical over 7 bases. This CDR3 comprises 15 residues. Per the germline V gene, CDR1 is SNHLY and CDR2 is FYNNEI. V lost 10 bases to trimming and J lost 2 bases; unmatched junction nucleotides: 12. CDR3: CATAGERTLTDTQYF. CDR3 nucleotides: TGTGCCACCGCGGGAGAGCGGACCCTCACAGATACGCAGTATTTT. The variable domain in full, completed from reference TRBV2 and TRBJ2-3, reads EPEVTQTPSHQVTQMGQEVILRCVPISNHLYFYWYRQILGQKVEFLVSFYNNEISEKSEIFDDQFSVERPDGSNFTLKIRSTKLEDSAMYFCATAGERTLTDTQYFGPGTRLTVL.

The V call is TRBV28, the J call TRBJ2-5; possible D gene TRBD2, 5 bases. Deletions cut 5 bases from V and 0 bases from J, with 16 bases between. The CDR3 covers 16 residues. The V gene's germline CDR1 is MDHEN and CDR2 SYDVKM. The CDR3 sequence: CASSPGLAEYQETQYF. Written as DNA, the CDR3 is TGTGCCAGCAGTCCCGGACTTGCGGAGTACCAAGAGACCCAGTACTTC.

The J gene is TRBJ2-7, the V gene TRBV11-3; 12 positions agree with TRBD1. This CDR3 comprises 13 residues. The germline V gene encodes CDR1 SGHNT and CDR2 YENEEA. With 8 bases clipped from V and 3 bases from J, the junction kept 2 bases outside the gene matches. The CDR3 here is CASGDRGLYEQYF. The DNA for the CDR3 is TGTGCCAGCGGGGACAGGGGGCTCTACGAGCAGTACTTC.

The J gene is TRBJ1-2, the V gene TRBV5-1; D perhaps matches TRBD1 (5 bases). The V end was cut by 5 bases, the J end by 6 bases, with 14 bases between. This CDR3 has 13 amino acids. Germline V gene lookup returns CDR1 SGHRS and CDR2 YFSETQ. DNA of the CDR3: TGCGCCAGCAGGCCACCAGGGCCGAATGGCTACACCTTC. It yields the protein CASRPPGPNGYTF. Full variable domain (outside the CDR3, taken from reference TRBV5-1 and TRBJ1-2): KAGVTQTPRYLIKTRGQQVTLSCSPISGHRSVSWYQQTPGQGLQFLFEYFSETQRNKGNFPGRFSGRQFSNSRSEMNVSTLELGDSALYLCASRPPGPNGYTFGSGTRLTVV.

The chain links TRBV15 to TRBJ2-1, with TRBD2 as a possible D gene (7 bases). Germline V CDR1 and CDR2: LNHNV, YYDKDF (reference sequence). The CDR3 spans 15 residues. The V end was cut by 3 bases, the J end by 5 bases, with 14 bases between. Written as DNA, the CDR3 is TGTGCCACCAGCAGCGGTCAGGGGACTAACAATGAGCAGTTCTTC. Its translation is CATSSGQGTNNEQFF.